These T cell receptor beta chains were read from a single sample in a study of Graves' ophthalmopathy and Graves' hyperthyroidism. TCRdb re-derived calls from the multiplex PCR reads in MiXCR, one entry per CDR3 protein. The sample lists around 1.1 million distinct CDR3 sequences; about two fifths were seen once. Material: peripheral blood or thyroid tissue (not recorded which). The source of these receptors is an adult man with Graves' hyperthyroidism. Both conserved end residues are part of each CDR3. Fields, in order: clone size, V gene, J gene, D gene, CDR3 DNA, CDR3 protein. D genes are given only for firm matches. Size is omitted from some rows. Given values are once, few, many or a class for expanded clones.

clone size: .; V gene: TRBV7-8; J gene: TRBJ2-7; D gene: .; CDR3 DNA: TGTGCCAGCAGCTTAGGCGGAGTCGCGGGGTGGGCCGAGCAGTACTTC; CDR3 protein: CASSLGGVAGWAEQYF
clone size: .; V gene: TRBV12-3/TRBV12-4; J gene: TRBJ2-2; D gene: TRBD2; CDR3 DNA: TGTGCCAGCAGTTTTAAGGGAGGGGGGGAGCTGTTTTTT; CDR3 protein: CASSFKGGGELFF
clone size: few; V gene: TRBV12-3/TRBV12-4; J gene: TRBJ1-2; D gene: TRBD1; CDR3 DNA: TGTGCCAGCAGTTTCGGGGACAGGGGTATTTTCGGCTACACCTTC; CDR3 protein: CASSFGDRGIFGYTF
clone size: .; V gene: TRBV28; J gene: TRBJ1-5; D gene: .; CDR3 DNA: TGTGGAATTGCCCCGGGTTATCAGCCCCAGCATTTT; CDR3 protein: CGIAPGYQPQHF
clone size: many; V gene: TRBV9; J gene: TRBJ1-5; D gene: .; CDR3 DNA: TGTGCCAGCAGCCCAGAAGGACTAAGGGGTCAGCCCCAGCATTTT; CDR3 protein: CASSPEGLRGQPQHF
clone size: .; V gene: TRBV15; J gene: TRBJ1-2; D gene: TRBD1; CDR3 DNA: TGTGCCACCAGCAGAGATCCGGACAGGGAGTATGGCTACACCTTC; CDR3 protein: CATSRDPDREYGYTF
clone size: few; V gene: TRBV7-6; J gene: TRBJ1-1; D gene: TRBD1; CDR3 DNA: TGTGCCAGCAGCAATATAGGGGGACAGGGAATGAACACTGAAGCTTTCTTT; CDR3 protein: CASSNIGGQGMNTEAFF
clone size: .; V gene: TRBV4-3; J gene: TRBJ1-1; D gene: .; CDR3 DNA: TGCGCCAGCAGCCAAGTCCTCTGGGAGAACACTGAAGCTTTCTTT; CDR3 protein: CASSQVLWENTEAFF
clone size: .; V gene: TRBV25-1; J gene: TRBJ2-5; D gene: .; CDR3 DNA: TGTGCCAGCGTAGGAGGCAGAATCCAAGAGACCCAGTACTTC; CDR3 protein: CASVGGRIQETQYF
clone size: .; V gene: TRBV7-2; J gene: TRBJ2-7; D gene: TRBD1; CDR3 DNA: TGTGCCAGCAGCTTACAAACAGGGGCCGAGCAGTACTTC; CDR3 protein: CASSLQTGAEQYF
clone size: many; V gene: TRBV19; J gene: TRBJ1-1; D gene: .; CDR3 DNA: TGTGCCAGTAGTATAAGAGGGCACACTGAAGCTTTCTTT; CDR3 protein: CASSIRGHTEAFF
clone size: .; V gene: TRBV29-1; J gene: TRBJ2-5; D gene: TRBD1; CDR3 DNA: TGCAGCGTCACCGACTGGACCAAGGGACAGGAGACCCAGTACTTC; CDR3 protein: CSVTDWTKGQETQYF
clone size: .; V gene: TRBV20-1; J gene: TRBJ2-3; D gene: TRBD2; CDR3 DNA: TGCAGTGCTGGGACTAGCGCAGATACGCAGTATTTT; CDR3 protein: CSAGTSADTQYF
clone size: .; V gene: TRBV10-3; J gene: TRBJ2-7; D gene: TRBD1; CDR3 DNA: TGTGCCATCAGGACGGACAGGACGGAGCAGTACTTC; CDR3 protein: CAIRTDRTEQYF
clone size: many; V gene: TRBV5-8; J gene: TRBJ1-4; D gene: .; CDR3 DNA: TGTGCCAGCAGCTTAGGCGGGAATGAAAAACTGTTTTTT; CDR3 protein: CASSLGGNEKLFF
clone size: .; V gene: TRBV7-9; J gene: TRBJ1-2; D gene: .; CDR3 DNA: TGTGCCAGCAGCTTAGGCGGAGTCACAGATAATGGCTACACCTTC; CDR3 protein: CASSLGGVTDNGYTF
clone size: .; V gene: TRBV7-8; J gene: TRBJ2-7; D gene: TRBD1; CDR3 DNA: TGTGCCAGCAGCTCAGGGACAGTCTACGAGCAGTGCTTC; CDR3 protein: CASSSGTVYEQCF
clone size: .; V gene: TRBV24-1; J gene: TRBJ2-5; D gene: TRBD1; CDR3 DNA: TGTGCCACGGGGTTGGGGACAGGGGGAGAGACCCAGTACTTC; CDR3 protein: CATGLGTGGETQYF
clone size: .; V gene: TRBV7-9; J gene: TRBJ2-2; D gene: .; CDR3 DNA: TGTGCCACTTGGGGTGATGGTTCTACCGGGGAGCTGTTTTTT; CDR3 protein: CATWGDGSTGELFF
clone size: .; V gene: TRBV25-1; J gene: TRBJ2-5; D gene: TRBD2; CDR3 DNA: TGTGCCAGCAGTGTTAATAGCGGGGGGCAAGAGACCCAGTACTTC; CDR3 protein: CASSVNSGGQETQYF
clone size: .; V gene: TRBV9; J gene: TRBJ1-3; D gene: .; CDR3 DNA: TGTGCCAGCAGCGTAGGGGGGGGTACTGGAAACACCATATATTTT; CDR3 protein: CASSVGGGTGNTIYF
clone size: .; V gene: TRBV25-1; J gene: TRBJ1-2; D gene: TRBD1; CDR3 DNA: TGTGCCAGCAGTGCAACCGACAGGGGAGTCGGCTACACCTTC; CDR3 protein: CASSATDRGVGYTF
clone size: many; V gene: TRBV4-1; J gene: TRBJ1-4; D gene: .; CDR3 DNA: TGCGCCAGCAGCCAAGGGGGAAAACTGTTTTTT; CDR3 protein: CASSQGGKLFF
clone size: .; V gene: TRBV7-8; J gene: TRBJ2-2; D gene: TRBD2; CDR3 DNA: TGTGCCAGCAGCCCCCCCGGACTAGCGGGAGGACCCGGGGAGCTGTTTTTT; CDR3 protein: CASSPPGLAGGPGELFF
clone size: .; V gene: TRBV5-1; J gene: TRBJ2-7; D gene: TRBD1; CDR3 DNA: TGCGCCAGCAGCTTGGCCTCTGGACAGGGGAGATACGAGCAGTACTTC; CDR3 protein: CASSLASGQGRYEQYF
clone size: .; V gene: TRBV7-9; J gene: TRBJ1-5; D gene: .; CDR3 DNA: TGTGCCAGCAGTTCAACTTACTCAGCGGGGCTGCATTTT; CDR3 protein: CASSSTYSAGLHF
clone size: .; V gene: TRBV7-4; J gene: TRBJ1-3; D gene: .; CDR3 DNA: TGTGCCAGCAGTCTACAGGGACCCAGCTCTGGAAACACCATATATTTT; CDR3 protein: CASSLQGPSSGNTIYF
clone size: .; V gene: TRBV27; J gene: TRBJ2-7; D gene: .; CDR3 DNA: TGTGCCAGCAGCCTGGTCGGGGGCCCACTCGAGCAGTACTTC; CDR3 protein: CASSLVGGPLEQYF
clone size: .; V gene: TRBV7-2; J gene: TRBJ2-3; D gene: .; CDR3 DNA: TGTGCCAGCAGCTTAAGGGTGGCAGACGCGGGGGATACGCAGTATTTT; CDR3 protein: CASSLRVADAGDTQYF
clone size: many; V gene: TRBV9; J gene: TRBJ1-1; D gene: TRBD1; CDR3 DNA: TGTGCCAGCAGCGTAGGGACAGGGTCGGCTGAAGCTTTCTTT; CDR3 protein: CASSVGTGSAEAFF
clone size: .; V gene: TRBV7-9; J gene: TRBJ2-1; D gene: TRBD2; CDR3 DNA: TGTGCCAGCAGCCTTGGACTAGCGGTGAAGTACAATGAGCAGTTCTTC; CDR3 protein: CASSLGLAVKYNEQFF
clone size: many; V gene: TRBV29-1; J gene: TRBJ1-2; D gene: .; CDR3 DNA: TGCAGCGTTCCCGACCCCTCTAGCGGCTACACCTTC; CDR3 protein: CSVPDPSSGYTF
clone size: many; V gene: TRBV11-2; J gene: TRBJ2-7; D gene: .; CDR3 DNA: TGTGCCAGCCGCCTGGCAGGGCTCTCCTACGAGCAGTACTTC; CDR3 protein: CASRLAGLSYEQYF